Reported below is one T cell receptor (beta chain). The data are from a study of cytomegalovirus exposure and HLA in healthy donors. The table came from immunoSEQ multiplex PCR; TCRdb's copy has only in-frame clones and leaves some out. The repertoire holds 140,000 to 150,000 clones, with approximately 94% as singletons. The CDR3 is 15 residues long. Trimming left V 2 bases short and J 1 base short, with 9 bases between. Germline CDR1 reads MNHNS; CDR2 reads SASEGT. The chain uses TRBV6-1 and TRBJ2-4; D not certain. This receptor was identified in a man between 18 and 35 years old in good health and CMV-seropositive. Material for sequencing was PBMCs. The chain's CDR3 is CASSEFSGAKNIQYF. The CDR3 bases are TGTGCCAGCAGTGAATTTTCCGGGGCCAAAAACATTCAGTACTTC.